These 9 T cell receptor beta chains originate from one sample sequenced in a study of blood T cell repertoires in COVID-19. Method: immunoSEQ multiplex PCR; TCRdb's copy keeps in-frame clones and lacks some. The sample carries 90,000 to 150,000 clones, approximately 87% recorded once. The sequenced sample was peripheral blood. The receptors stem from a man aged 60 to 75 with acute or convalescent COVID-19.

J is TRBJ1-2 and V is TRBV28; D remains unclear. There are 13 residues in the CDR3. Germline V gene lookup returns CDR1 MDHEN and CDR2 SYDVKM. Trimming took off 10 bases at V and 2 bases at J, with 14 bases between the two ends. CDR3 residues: CATSPDTNYGYTF. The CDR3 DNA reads TGTGCCACCTCGCCCGACACAAACTATGGCTACACCTTC.

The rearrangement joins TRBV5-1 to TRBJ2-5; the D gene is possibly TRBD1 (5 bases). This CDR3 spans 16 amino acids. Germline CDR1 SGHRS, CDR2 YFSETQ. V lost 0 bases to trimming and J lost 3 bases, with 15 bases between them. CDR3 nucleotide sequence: TGCGCCAGCAGCTTGGGTGCGACAGCCAATAAAGAGACCCAGTACTTC. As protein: CASSLGATANKETQYF.

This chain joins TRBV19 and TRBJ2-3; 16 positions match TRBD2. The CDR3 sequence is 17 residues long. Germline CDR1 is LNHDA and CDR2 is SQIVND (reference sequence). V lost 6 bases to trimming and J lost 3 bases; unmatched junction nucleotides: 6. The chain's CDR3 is CASRGGLAGGKTDTQYF. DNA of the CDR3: TGTGCCAGTAGAGGGGGACTAGCGGGAGGGAAGACAGATACGCAGTATTTT.

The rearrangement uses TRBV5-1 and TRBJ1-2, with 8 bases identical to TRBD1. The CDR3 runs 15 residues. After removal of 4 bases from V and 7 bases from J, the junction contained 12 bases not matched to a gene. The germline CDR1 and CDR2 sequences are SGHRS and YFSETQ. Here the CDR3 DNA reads TGCGCCAGCAGCACCGGACAGGGCGAGCGTCCTGGCTACACCTTC. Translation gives CASSTGQGERPGYTF.

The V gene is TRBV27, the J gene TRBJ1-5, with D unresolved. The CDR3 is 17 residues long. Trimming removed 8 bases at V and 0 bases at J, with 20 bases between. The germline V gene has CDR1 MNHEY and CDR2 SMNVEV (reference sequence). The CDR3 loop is CASCRRTEFLSNQPQHF. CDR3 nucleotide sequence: TGTGCCAGCTGTAGGAGGACGGAATTTCTTAGCAATCAGCCCCAGCATTTT.

The DNA for the CDR3 is TGTGCCAGCAGCTTGGAAGGGGGCAGTGAGACCCAGTACTTC. The encoded protein is CASSLEGGSETQYF. J is TRBJ2-5 and V is TRBV5-4, with TRBD1 matching over 7 bases. V shed 0 bases, J shed 5 bases, and the junction held 4 bases outside the gene matches. CDR1 is SGHNT and CDR2 is YYREEE in the germline V gene (reference sequence). The CDR3 extends over 14 amino acids.

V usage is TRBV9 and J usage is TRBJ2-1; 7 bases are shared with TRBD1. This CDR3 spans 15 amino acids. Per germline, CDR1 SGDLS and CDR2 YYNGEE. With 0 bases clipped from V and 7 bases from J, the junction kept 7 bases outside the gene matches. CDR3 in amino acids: CASSVEGALGNEQFF. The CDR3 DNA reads TGTGCCAGCAGCGTAGAGGGGGCTCTGGGAAATGAGCAGTTCTTC.

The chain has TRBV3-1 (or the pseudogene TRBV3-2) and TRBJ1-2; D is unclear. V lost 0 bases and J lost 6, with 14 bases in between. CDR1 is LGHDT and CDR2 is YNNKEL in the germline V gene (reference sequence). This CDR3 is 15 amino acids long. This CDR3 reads CASSQDLDKANGYTF. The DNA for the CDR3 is TGTGCCAGCAGCCAAGATTTAGACAAGGCGAATGGCTACACCTTC.

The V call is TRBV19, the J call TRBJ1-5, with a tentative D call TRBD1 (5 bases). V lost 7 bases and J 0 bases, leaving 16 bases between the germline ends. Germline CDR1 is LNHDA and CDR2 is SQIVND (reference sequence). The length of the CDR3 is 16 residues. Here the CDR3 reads CASTDRQIDSNQPQHF. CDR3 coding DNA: TGTGCCAGTACCGACCGACAGATAGATAGCAATCAGCCCCAGCATTTT.